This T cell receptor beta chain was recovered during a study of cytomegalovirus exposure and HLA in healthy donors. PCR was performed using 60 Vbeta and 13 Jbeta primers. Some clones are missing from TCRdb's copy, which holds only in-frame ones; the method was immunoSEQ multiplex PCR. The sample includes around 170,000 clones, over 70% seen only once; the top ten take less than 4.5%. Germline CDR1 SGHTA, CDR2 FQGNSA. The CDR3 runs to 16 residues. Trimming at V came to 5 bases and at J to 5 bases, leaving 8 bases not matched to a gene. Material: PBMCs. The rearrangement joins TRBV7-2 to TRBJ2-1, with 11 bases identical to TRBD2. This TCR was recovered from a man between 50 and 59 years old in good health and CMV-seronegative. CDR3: CASSNPSGGLNNEQFF. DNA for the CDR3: TGTGCCAGCAGCAACCCTAGCGGGGGGTTAAACAATGAGCAGTTCTTC. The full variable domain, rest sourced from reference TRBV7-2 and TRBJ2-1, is GAGVSQSPSNKVTEKGKDVELRCDPISGHTALYWYRQSLGQGLEFLIYFQGNSAPDKSGLPSDRFSAERTGGSVSTLTIQRTQQEDSAVYLCASSNPSGGLNNEQFFGPGTRLTVL.